This TCR beta chain was recovered during a study of blood T cell repertoires in COVID-19. On the study more broadly: Spain, Italy and the United States supplied samples that represented acute and convalescent COVID-19. PBMCs, B-cell-depleted T cells, or T cells provided the cDNA or gDNA that made up the material.

This table comes from immunoSEQ multiplex PCR, and its TCRdb copy is limited to in-frame clones, with some not included. The sample carries around 140,000 clones, 80% to 90% recorded once. This clone occurred a few times. This clonotype originated in a man in his sixties with COVID-19, enrolled during active disease. The sequencing input was peripheral blood.

The CDR3 nucleotides are TGTGCCAGCAGCTCGTTGTCCGAAAAACTGTTTTTT. The encoded protein is CASSSLSEKLFF. The chain is built from TRBV5-6 and TRBJ1-4; D uncertain. Trimming cost V 3 bases and J 8 bases, with 8 bases left between them. Germline V gene data show CDR1 as SGHDT and CDR2 as YYEEEE. CDR3 length: 12 amino acids.